This T cell receptor (beta chain) was sequenced for a study of T cell responses to AZD1222 COVID-19 vaccine (dated by TCRdb to the early 2020s). At the level of the whole study: AZD1222 recipients whose second dose came at about 4 weeks and those whose second dose came at about 12 weeks were combined into one group, since spike-specific TCR depth and breadth did not differ between the two schedules. Enrollment into the trials was organized by age into subgroups of 18-55, 56-69 and 70-plus years, and those subgroups contained about 160, 30 and 59 TCR-sequenced participants, respectively. A total of 230 or so trial participants underwent TCR sequencing, of whom 207 received two doses of AZD1222 and some 25 received two doses of the MenACWY control vaccine. Broad study findings and their caveats: After two AZD1222 doses, spike-specific TCR breadth and depth were significantly higher than at day 0 and than in MenACWY recipients. Participants were mostly white British and included more females than males, and it was suggested by the authors that clonal diversity may have been underestimated. In the small 56-69-year group, the increase in depth fell short of significance, most likely because of low power. Nearly half of unique spike-specific TCRs reportedly recognized epitopes outside regions mutated in the B.1.351 and B.1.1.7 variants. Vaccine-associated CD4 TCRs spanned the whole spike protein, with dominant responses in regions 160-218 and 743-854. Conclusions about previously exposed vaccinees are limited because only five to seven AZD1222 recipients were SARS-CoV-2 seropositive at baseline. Because no day 14 peak-response samples were available, repertoires were characterized only after the peak T cell response.

Its CDR3 holds 12 amino acids, cysteine through phenylalanine. The kept DNA is CDR3 alone, 36 bases in frame from the first base. Taken from the germline V gene, the CDR1 and CDR2 loops are SGHTA and FQGNSA. The germline ends are 7 bases apart after V is trimmed by 4 bases and J by 4 bases. The CDR3 regions of human TCRbeta chains were subjected to immunosequencing. Turning to the authors' computational methods: TCRs in the repertoires were compared against a reference library of SARS-CoV-2-specific TCRs that had been generated with the MIRA antigen-specificity platform. Breadth was defined as the fraction of unique TCRs that were SARS-CoV-2-associated. Depth was defined as the fraction of total T cells that were SARS-CoV-2-associated. Using the MIRA data, every spike-specific TCR was mapped to the spike region that the TCR reacted to and assigned to either a CD4 or a CD8 class. Log10-transformed breadth and depth values were compared by one-way ANOVA with Sidak's multiple comparisons tests. Entries here come from immuneACCESS through TCRdb and include only in-frame sequences with V and J called. Some clones fail to appear in such tables; in the studies checked, an unresolved V gene covers under half of the shortfall, and the cause of the remainder is unknown. D and trimming were read from the DNA, whereas the V and J calls and clone size are those reported in that table. The sample table shows roughly 100,000 clones, and 88% are seen once. The ten top clones hold about 9.7% of the sample.

Details on this clone: No cognate antigen has been identified for it. Per-base qualities were not stored, and no clone one base away is much larger.

In light of the paper, this sample's time point label describes: baseline before first vaccination. Vaccinee samples were obtained from the UK trials COV001 and COV002, which included a single-blind randomized controlled phase 2/3 trial of AZD1222 (ChAdOx1 nCoV-19) in healthy adults. Trial participant PBMC samples were collected at day 0 and day 28 after the second dose for TCRbeta chain sequencing. The chain uses TRBV7-2 and TRBJ1-2, with no confident D gene call. This clonotype originated in an adult in good health. The source material was peripheral blood, sampled on day 0 of AZD1222 vaccination. The DNA reads as follows: TGTGCCAGCAGCTACGACACCTATGGCTACACCTTC. Its coded protein is CASSYDTYGYTF.